These T cell receptor beta chains were read from a single sample in a study of T cell repertoires in cytomegalovirus infection. TCRdb processed the reads anew with MiXCR; each CDR3 protein has one entry. Counted here are 700,000 to 900,000 distinct CDR3 sequences, almost 30% occurring once; the ten biggest clones make up 13%. For these TCRs, the target antigens are not known. The sample was cultured CD8+ T cells from PBMCs, taken from culture after CMV antigen stimulation. Receptors originate from a human donor in good health (CMV status not recorded). Some clones in this sample may be carry-over from other donors' samples. The conserved cysteine and the conserved F or W are not part of the CDR3 here. D genes are given only for firm matches.

TRBJ2-1 | NA | TRBV7-6 | ASSLTQSYYKEQF
TRBJ2-2 | NA | TRBV25-1 | ASSEFEVSSTGELF
TRBJ1-1 | TRBD1 | TRBV6-6 | ASSYGLGGQGTGWNTEAF
TRBJ2-2 | NA | TRBV27 | ASSLMGDILANTGELF
TRBJ2-3 | TRBD2 | TRBV19 | ATYPSGGYVDTQY
TRBJ2-3 | NA | TRBV7-6 | ASSPGYGGAGDTQY
TRBJ1-4 | NA | TRBV7-9 | ASSLPPGEKLF
TRBJ2-1 | TRBD2 | TRBV4-2 | ASSPLRLAGGTEQF
TRBJ1-4 | NA | TRBV4-1 | ASSHEGEKLF
TRBJ1-4 | NA | TRBV12-3/TRBV12-4 | ASSQTATNEKLF
TRBJ2-1 | NA | TRBV7-6 | ASRTRDGGYNEQF
TRBJ1-1 | NA | TRBV5-5 | ASSGEGQGIMNTEAF
TRBJ2-5 | TRBD1 | TRBV7-9 | ASSLPGQGGRQETQY
TRBJ1-5 | TRBD1 | TRBV12-3/TRBV12-4 | ASSYRGTFNQPQH
TRBJ2-7 | NA | TRBV29-1 | SVRLGSEQY
TRBJ2-5 | TRBD2 | TRBV15 | ATSREVLAGGYQETQY
TRBJ1-2 | TRBD1 | TRBV5-5 | ASSLQGPAYGYT
TRBJ2-2 | NA | TRBV7-8 | ASSLGRKPLPGNTGELF
TRBJ2-3 | TRBD2 | TRBV27 | ASSFVTSGTDTQY
TRBJ1-2 | NA | TRBV5-6 | ASSLAGSYYGYT
TRBJ2-4 | NA | TRBV20-1 | SARPSRGDIQY
TRBJ2-5 | NA | TRBV7-6 | ASSLGAAAQETQY
TRBJ1-5 | NA | TRBV6-5 | ASSTGQWQPQH
TRBJ1-2 | NA | TRBV9 | ASSVGVYGYT
TRBJ2-1 | NA | TRBV20-1 | SAPSGPTLYNEQF
TRBJ2-1 | NA | TRBV19 | ASSPPGLPEEQF
TRBJ2-5 | TRBD1 | TRBV28 | ASSDPETGEETQY
TRBJ1-1 | NA | TRBV7-9 | ASRSDRIEAF
TRBJ2-3 | NA | TRBV6-1 | ASSTGYLDTQY
TRBJ2-3 | NA | TRBV7-8 | ASSLASGFITDTQY
TRBJ1-6 | NA | TRBV13 | ASSFGKNGSPLH
TRBJ1-5 | NA | TRBV2 | ASTNIPYQPQH
TRBJ1-2 | NA | TRBV2 | ASSRGGLRSVSGYT
TRBJ1-1 | NA | TRBV7-6 | ASTAGRSSRTEAF
TRBJ2-2 | NA | TRBV4-2 | ASSPKGPSPGELF
TRBJ1-1 | TRBD1 | TRBV7-2 | ASSLAGGTGMNTEAF
TRBJ2-1 | TRBD1 | TRBV27 | ASSQGAREQF
TRBJ2-2 | NA | TRBV6-2/TRBV6-3 | ASSFRDGGTGELF
TRBJ1-4 | TRBD1 | TRBV14 | ASSLRDREGKLF
TRBJ2-7 | NA | TRBV12-3/TRBV12-4 | ASSPTGNSYEQY
TRBJ2-7 | NA | TRBV6-6 | ASSPGKPYEQY
TRBJ1-2 | NA | TRBV28 | ASSALGESYGYT
TRBJ2-2 | TRBD1 | TRBV6-6 | ASSRYHTGGGPGELF
TRBJ1-3 | NA | TRBV20-1 | SAIRRANRQSNTIY
TRBJ2-3 | TRBD1 | TRBV12-3/TRBV12-4 | ASSFAPGQGGTDTQY
TRBJ2-3 | TRBD2 | TRBV9 | ASSPRGGGREDTQY
TRBJ1-1 | NA | TRBV5-1 | ARVLGMNTEAF